The T cell receptor beta chain described here comes from a study of radiation and T cells in renal cell carcinoma. Time point: blood 4 weeks post-SBRT, at nephrectomy. As to treatment: 15 Gy SBRT to primary tumor, nephrectomy 4 weeks later. The tumor was a clear cell renal cell carcinoma. The germline V gene has CDR1 MNHEY and CDR2 SVGAGI. This CDR3 has 15 residues. V was clipped by 2 bases and J by 3 bases; unmatched bases: 7. Assay used: immunoSEQ multiplex PCR; TCRdb lists only in-frame clones, some missing. The sample lists roughly 160,000 clones; roughly nine tenths were seen once. The receptor was isolated from a woman aged 50 to 60 with renal cell carcinoma. The rearrangement uses TRBV6-5 and TRBJ2-7; 7 bases agree with TRBD2. This sample comprised blood, obtained from a patient whose treatment included radiotherapy and nephrectomy. As DNA, the CDR3 is TGTGCCAGCAGTTACCTTGGCAGGGAGGGCTACGAGCAGTACTTC. Translating it yields CASSYLGREGYEQYF.